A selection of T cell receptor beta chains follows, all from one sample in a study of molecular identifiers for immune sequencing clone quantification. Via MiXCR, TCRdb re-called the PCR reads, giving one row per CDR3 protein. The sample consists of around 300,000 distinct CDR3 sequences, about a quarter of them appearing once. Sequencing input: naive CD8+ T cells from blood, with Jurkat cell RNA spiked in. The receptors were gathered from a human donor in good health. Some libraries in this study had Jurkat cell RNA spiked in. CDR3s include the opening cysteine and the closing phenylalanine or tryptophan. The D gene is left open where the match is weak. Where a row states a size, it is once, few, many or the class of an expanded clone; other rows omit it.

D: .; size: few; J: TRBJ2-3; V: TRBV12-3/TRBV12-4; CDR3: CASSPTPGPTRDTQYF; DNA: TGTGCCAGCAGCCCAACCCCGGGACCAACCAGGGATACGCAGTATTTT
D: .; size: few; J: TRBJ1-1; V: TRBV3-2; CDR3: CASSQLKNTEAFF; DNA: TGTGCCAGCAGCCAGTTAAAGAACACTGAAGCTTTCTTT
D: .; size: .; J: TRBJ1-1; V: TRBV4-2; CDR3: CASSQDLQEGWHTEAFF; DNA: TGTGCCAGCAGCCAAGATTTGCAGGAAGGTTGGCACACTGAAGCTTTCTTT
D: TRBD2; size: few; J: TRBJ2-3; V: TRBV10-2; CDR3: CASSEWGGGASDTQYF; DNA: TGCGCCAGCAGTGAGTGGGGCGGGGGGGCCTCGGATACGCAGTATTTT
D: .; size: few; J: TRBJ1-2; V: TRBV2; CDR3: CASSEWKVTLSASYGYTF; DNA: TGTGCCAGCAGTGAATGGAAGGTAACTCTATCTGCGTCCTATGGCTACACCTTC
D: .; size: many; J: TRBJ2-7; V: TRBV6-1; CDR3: CASSEGLTYEQYF; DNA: TGTGCCAGCAGTGAAGGGTTAACCTACGAGCAGTACTTC
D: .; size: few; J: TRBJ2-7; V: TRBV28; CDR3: CASSLGSLISYEQYF; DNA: TGTGCCAGCAGTTTGGGGTCCTTGATTTCCTACGAGCAGTACTTC
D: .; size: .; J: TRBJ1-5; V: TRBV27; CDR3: CASSPPGRQPQHF; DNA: TGTGCCAGCAGTCCCCCGGGACGTCAGCCCCAGCATTTT
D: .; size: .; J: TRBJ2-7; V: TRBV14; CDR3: CASSRGLSYEQYF; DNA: TGTGCCAGCAGCCGAGGTCTCTCCTACGAGCAGTACTTC
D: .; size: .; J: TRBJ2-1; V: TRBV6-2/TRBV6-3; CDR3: CASVSGFVYNEQFF; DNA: TGTGCCAGCGTATCGGGGTTTGTCTACAATGAGCAGTTCTTC
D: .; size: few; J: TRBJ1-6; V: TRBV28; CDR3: CASGDSPLHF; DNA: TGTGCCAGCGGGGATTCACCCCTCCACTTT
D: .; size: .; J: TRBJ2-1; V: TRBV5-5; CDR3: CASSRQGLNEQFF; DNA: TGTGCCAGCAGCCGGCAGGGATTAAATGAGCAGTTCTTC
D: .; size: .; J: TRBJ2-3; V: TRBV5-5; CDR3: CASSFWGGDTDTQYF; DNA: TGTGCCAGCAGCTTTTGGGGGGGCGACACAGATACGCAGTATTTT
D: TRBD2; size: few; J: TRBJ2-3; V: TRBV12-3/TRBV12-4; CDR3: CASSPGLAGRDTQYF; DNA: TGTGCCAGCAGCCCCGGGCTAGCGGGACGAGATACGCAGTATTTT
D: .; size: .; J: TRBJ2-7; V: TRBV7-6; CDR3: CASSLASTEQYF; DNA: TGTGCCAGCAGCTTAGCCTCTACCGAGCAGTACTTC
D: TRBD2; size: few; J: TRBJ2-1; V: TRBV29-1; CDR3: CSGSLAGVNNEQFF; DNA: TGCAGCGGTTCCTTAGCGGGAGTGAACAATGAGCAGTTCTTC
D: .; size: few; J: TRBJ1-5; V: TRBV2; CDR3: CASSSEQDSPTSNQPQHF; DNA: TGTGCCAGCAGTTCAGAGCAAGACAGCCCTACGTCCAATCAGCCCCAGCATTTT
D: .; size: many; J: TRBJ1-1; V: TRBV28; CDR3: CASSSTGYTEAFF; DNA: TGTGCCAGCAGTTCCACAGGGTACACTGAAGCTTTCTTT
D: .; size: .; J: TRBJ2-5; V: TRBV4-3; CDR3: CASSQEQGLETQYF; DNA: TGCGCCAGCAGCCAAGAGCAGGGTTTGGAGACCCAGTACTTC
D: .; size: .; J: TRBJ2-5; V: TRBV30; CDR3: CAWSFLAIYQETQYF; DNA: TGTGCCTGGTCCTTCCTAGCGATTTACCAAGAGACCCAGTACTTC
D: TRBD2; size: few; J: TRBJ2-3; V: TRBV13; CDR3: CASSNLLAGASTDTQYF; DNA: TGTGCCAGCAGCAACCTCCTAGCGGGAGCATCCACAGATACGCAGTATTTT
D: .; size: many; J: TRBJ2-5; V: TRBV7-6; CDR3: CASSSSAVGVETQYF; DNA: TGTGCCAGCAGCTCCTCCGCTGTGGGGGTGGAGACCCAGTACTTC
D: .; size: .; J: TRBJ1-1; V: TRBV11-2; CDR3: CASSLGGGGWTEAFF; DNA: TGTGCCAGCAGCTTAGGAGGGGGAGGGTGGACTGAAGCTTTCTTT
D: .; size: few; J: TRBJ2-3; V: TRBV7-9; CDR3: CASSPPSGSADTQYF; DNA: TGTGCCAGCAGCCCGCCCTCCGGGAGCGCAGATACGCAGTATTTT
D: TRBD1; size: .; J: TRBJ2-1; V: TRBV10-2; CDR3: CASSLGTVNINEQFF; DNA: TGCGCCAGCTCCCTAGGGACAGTAAACATCAATGAGCAGTTCTTC
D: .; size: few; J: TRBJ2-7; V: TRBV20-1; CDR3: CSARQGPYEQYF; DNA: TGCAGTGCTAGACAGGGGCCCTACGAGCAGTACTTC
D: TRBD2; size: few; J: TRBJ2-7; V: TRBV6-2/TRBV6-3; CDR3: CASSPSTSKGYEQYF; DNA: TGTGCCAGCAGTCCCTCGACTAGCAAAGGCTACGAGCAGTACTTC
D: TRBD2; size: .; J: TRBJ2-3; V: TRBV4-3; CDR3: CASRQGTSGYTQYF; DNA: TGCGCCAGCAGGCAAGGGACTAGCGGTTATACGCAGTATTTT
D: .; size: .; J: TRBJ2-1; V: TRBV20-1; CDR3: CSARMLAPYSEQFF; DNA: TGCAGTGCTAGAATGCTAGCCCCATACAGTGAGCAGTTCTTC
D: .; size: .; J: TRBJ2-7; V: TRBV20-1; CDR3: CSAGDIYEQYF; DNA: TGCAGTGCTGGAGATATCTACGAGCAGTACTTC
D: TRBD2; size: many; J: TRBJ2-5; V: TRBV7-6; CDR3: CASSLEPLAEPQETQYF; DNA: TGTGCCAGCAGCTTAGAACCACTAGCGGAACCCCAAGAGACCCAGTACTTC
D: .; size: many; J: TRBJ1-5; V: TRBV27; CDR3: CASSLSWNQPQHF; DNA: TGTGCCAGCAGTTTGTCTTGGAATCAGCCCCAGCATTTT
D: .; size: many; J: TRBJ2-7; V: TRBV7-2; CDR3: CASSSDRAGSSYEQYF; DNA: TGTGCCAGCAGCTCCGATCGGGCTGGGAGCTCCTACGAGCAGTACTTC
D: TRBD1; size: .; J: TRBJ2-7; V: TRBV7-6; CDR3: CASSRGQGSSYEQYF; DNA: TGTGCCAGCAGCCGTGGACAGGGCAGCTCCTACGAGCAGTACTTC
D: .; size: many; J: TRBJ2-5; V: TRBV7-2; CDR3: CASSLAAWAETQYF; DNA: TGTGCCAGCAGCTTAGCTGCCTGGGCGGAGACCCAGTACTTC
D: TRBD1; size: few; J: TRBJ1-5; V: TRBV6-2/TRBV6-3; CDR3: CASEAREWTGKYSNQPQHF; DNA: TGTGCCAGCGAAGCAAGAGAATGGACAGGGAAGTACAGCAATCAGCCCCAGCATTTT
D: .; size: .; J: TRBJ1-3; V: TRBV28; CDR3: CASSLRGPEGNTIYF; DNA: TGTGCCAGCAGTTTACGGGGGCCGGAGGGAAACACCATATATTTT
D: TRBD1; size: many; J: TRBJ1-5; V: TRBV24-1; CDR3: CATSVGTGAPQHF; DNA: TGTGCCACCAGTGTCGGAACAGGGGCGCCCCAGCATTTT
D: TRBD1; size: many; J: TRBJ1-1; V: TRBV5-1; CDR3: CASSLGQGAIPEAFF; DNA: TGCGCCAGCAGCTTGGGACAGGGGGCGATTCCTGAAGCTTTCTTT
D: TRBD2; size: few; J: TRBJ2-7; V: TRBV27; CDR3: CASSYELAGAYEQYF; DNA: TGTGCCAGCAGTTATGAACTAGCGGGAGCTTACGAGCAGTACTTC